One sample yielded the 32 T cell receptor beta chains listed below, sequenced in a study of T cell changes during pregnancy in multiple sclerosis. Using immunoSEQ multiplex PCR, the repertoire was profiled, and TCRdb retains in-frame clones only, with some absent. The table includes about 68,000 clones, about nine tenths detected once. This material consisted of peripheral blood, taken in the third trimester of pregnancy. The receptors stem from a female donor with multiple sclerosis, enrolled in a pregnancy study.

The chain combines TRBV10-3 with TRBJ1-2, with D maybe TRBD1 (5 bases). Germline-derived CDR1 and CDR2 are ENHRY and SYGVKD. Trimming pared 10 bases from V and 5 bases from J, leaving 14 bases between. The CDR3 sequence is 12 residues long. Here the CDR3 reads CASRRDRYGYTF. As DNA, the CDR3 is TGTGCCAGCCGCAGGGATAGGTATGGCTACACCTTC.

The chain joins TRBV4-2 to TRBJ1-1; D call uncertain. The CDR3 is 14 amino acids. Germline CDR1 is LGHNA and CDR2 is YNFKEQ. V gave up 1 base and J gave up 0 bases, with 6 bases separating them. The DNA of the CDR3 is TGTGCCAGCAGCCAAGTACAGATGAACACTGAAGCTTTCTTT. The encoded protein is CASSQVQMNTEAFF.

The J gene is TRBJ2-5, the V gene TRBV2; 10 bases agree with TRBD2. Trimming cost V 6 bases and J 1 base; bases outside gene matches: 14. The CDR3 loop spans 18 amino acids. The germline gives CDR1 SNHLY, CDR2 FYNNEI. CDR3 loop: CASSRLAGGPAFQETQYF. Here the CDR3 DNA reads TGTGCCAGCAGCCGACTAGCGGGTGGTCCGGCGTTCCAAGAGACCCAGTACTTC.

This sequence joins TRBV29-1 and TRBJ2-7; 7 nucleotides match TRBD1. The germline CDR1 and CDR2 sequences are SQVTM and ANQGSEA. The trim removed 4 bases at V and 4 bases at J, leaving 10 bases unmatched. The CDR3 runs 14 residues. CDR3 sequence (DNA): TGCAGCGTTGTTCCCCAGGACAGGAGATACGAGCAGTACTTC. Its protein product is CSVVPQDRRYEQYF.

V and J are TRBV5-1 and TRBJ2-7, with 8 bases that match TRBD2. The germline V gene encodes CDR1 SGHRS and CDR2 YFSETQ. J lost 2 bases, V lost 4 bases, and 8 bases had no gene match. The length of the CDR3 is 15 residues. The CDR3 nucleotides read TGCGCCAGCAGCGACCTCCTGGGACTAGCCTACGAGCAGTACTTC. Its translation is CASSDLLGLAYEQYF.

This chain joins TRBV19 and TRBJ1-2, with 10 bases fitting TRBD1. There are 14 residues in the CDR3. V dropped 6 bases and J dropped 5; count of bases not matched to a gene: 6. The germline V gene has CDR1 LNHDA and CDR2 SQIVND (reference sequence). CDR3 region: CASRNLDRGYGYTF. In nucleotides, the CDR3 is TGTGCCAGTAGGAACCTGGACAGGGGGTATGGCTACACCTTC.

The genes are TRBV2 and TRBJ1-5; D may be TRBD1 (5 bases). There are 15 residues in the CDR3. Looked up from germline, CDR1 is SNHLY and CDR2 is FYNNEI. The V and J ends lost 0 bases and 6 bases respectively, with 12 bases between them. For the CDR3, the DNA is TGTGCCAGCAGTGAAGCGCTTGCGGGGGTTCAGCCCCAGCATTTT. Protein product: CASSEALAGVQPQHF. The full variable domain, its missing parts supplied by reference TRBV2 and TRBJ1-5, is EPEVTQTPSHQVTQMGQEVILRCVPISNHLYFYWYRQILGQKVEFLVSFYNNEISEKSEIFDDQFSVERPDGSNFTLKIRSTKLEDSAMYFCASSEALAGVQPQHFGDGTRLSIL.

The chain combines TRBV27 with TRBJ1-6; 9 bases are a match to TRBD1. V trimming: 2 bases; J trimming: 5 bases; junction bases outside the gene matches: 4. CDR1 and CDR2 from the germline V gene are MNHEY and SMNVEV (reference sequence). This CDR3 has 16 amino acids. This CDR3 is CASSLRGTGNNSPLHF. In DNA, the CDR3 is TGTGCCAGCAGTTTAAGGGGGACAGGGAATAATTCACCCCTCCACTTT.

The V call is TRBV9, the J call TRBJ2-1; 13 bases are shared with TRBD2. This CDR3 is built from 19 residues. Trimming at V came to 1 base and at J to 9 bases, leaving 16 bases not matched to a gene. Germline values: CDR1 SGDLS, CDR2 YYNGEE. This CDR3 is CASSVRKGLAGPGHGEQFF. For the CDR3, the DNA is TGTGCCAGCAGCGTAAGGAAGGGACTAGCGGGGCCTGGCCACGGTGAGCAGTTCTTC.

The chain uses TRBV6-4 and TRBJ2-1; 10 positions agree with TRBD2. The germline CDR1 and CDR2 sequences are MRHNA and SNTAGT. The CDR3 sequence is 15 residues long. Losses at the gene ends were 2 bases for V and 10 bases for J; bases not matched to a gene: 8. For the CDR3, the DNA is TGTGCCAGCAGTGACGGGCTAGCGGGAGTAAAGGAGCAGTTCTTC. Translated: CASSDGLAGVKEQFF.

The V call is TRBV11-2, the J call TRBJ2-2, with unresolved D. Germline loops: CDR1 SGHAT, CDR2 FQNNGV. The length of the CDR3 is 16 residues. V gave up 1 base and J gave up 5 bases, with 14 bases separating them. CDR3 in DNA: TGTGCCAGCAGCTTAGCCGGGTCGGTCGGGACCGGGGAGCTGTTTTTT. Translated: CASSLAGSVGTGELFF.

This clone was seen just once. V usage is TRBV5-1 and J usage is TRBJ1-4; no definite D call. Germline V gene data show CDR1 as SGHRS and CDR2 as YFSETQ. Trimming removed 2 bases from V and 5 bases from J, with 13 bases in between. CDR3 length equals 15 residues. The CDR3 spells CASSLVGGGNEKLFF. The CDR3 nucleotides are TGCGCCAGCAGCTTAGTTGGCGGTGGAAATGAAAAACTGTTTTTT.

The chain carries TRBV29-1 and TRBJ1-2; D is possibly TRBD1 (6 bases). V was pared by 4 bases and J by 5 bases, with 11 bases between. The germline CDR1 and CDR2 sequences are SQVTM and ANQGSEA. This CDR3 spans 12 amino acids. CDR3 DNA sequence: TGCAGCGTTGCACAGGGATTGTATGGCTACACCTTC. Protein product: CSVAQGLYGYTF.

The V gene is TRBV25-1, the J gene TRBJ2-6; D not certain. V lost 4 bases and J lost 2, with 3 bases in between. The germline CDR1 and CDR2 sequences are MGHDK and SYGVNS. The CDR3 extends over 13 amino acids. The CDR3 loop reads CASSVTGANVLTF. CDR3 bases: TGTGCCAGCAGTGTCACTGGGGCCAACGTCCTGACTTTC. The whole variable domain, remainder taken from reference TRBV25-1 and TRBJ2-6, is EADIYQTPRYLVIGTGKKITLECSQTMGHDKMYWYQQDPGMELHLIHYSYGVNSTEKGDLSSESTVSRIRTEHFPLTLESARPSHTSQYLCASSVTGANVLTFGAGSRLTVL.

This chain uses TRBV28 with TRBJ2-1; a weak D match, TRBD1 (7 bases). The CDR3 loop spans 14 amino acids. The germline V gene has CDR1 MDHEN and CDR2 SYDVKM. V lost 3 bases to trimming and J lost 12 bases, with 18 bases between them. CDR3 sequence (DNA): TGTGCCAGCAGTTTGTACAGGGGAGGTTTAGGGCAGTTCTTC. Translating it yields CASSLYRGGLGQFF.

V gene TRBV5-6 combines with J gene TRBJ1-2; weak D call: TRBD1 (6 bases). CDR1 is SGHDT and CDR2 is YYEEEE in the germline V gene. The CDR3 length is 13 residues. The V gene lost 3 bases and the J gene lost 4 bases, with 10 bases spanning the gap. CDR3 DNA: TGTGCCAGCAGCTCTGGACAGATCTATGGCTACACCTTC. It translates to CASSSGQIYGYTF.

This clone occurred a few times. This sequence joins TRBV19 and TRBJ1-2; TRBD1 matches at 8 bases. The CDR3 length is 15 residues. Per germline, CDR1 LNHDA and CDR2 SQIVND (reference sequence). V gave up 7 bases and J gave up 2 bases; unmatched junction bases: 9. The CDR3 DNA is TGTGCCAGTAAGATACAGGACAGGGTGAACTATGGCTACACCTTC. Translation: CASKIQDRVNYGYTF. The full variable domain, its missing parts supplied by reference TRBV19 and TRBJ1-2, is DGGITQSPKYLFRKEGQNVTLSCEQNLNHDAMYWYRQDPGQGLRLIYYSQIVNDFQKGDIAEGYSVSREKKESFPLTVTSAQKNPTAFYLCASKIQDRVNYGYTFGSGTRLTVV.

The chain couples TRBV7-9 to TRBJ2-7; TRBD1 matches 11 bases. Germline V CDR1 and CDR2: SEHNR, FQNEAQ (reference sequence). The junction had 9 bases not matched to a gene; V was cut back by 4 bases and J by 1 base. The CDR3 covers 17 residues. Here the CDR3 reads CASSSPDRGPNSYEQYF. In DNA form, the CDR3 reads TGTGCCAGCAGCTCCCCGGACAGGGGGCCCAATTCCTACGAGCAGTACTTC.

This clone was seen more than once but under ten times. The CDR3 is CASKRGHPFGGYTF. CDR3 DNA sequence: TGTGCCAGCAAACGCGGACATCCATTCGGAGGCTACACCTTC. The V and J genes are TRBV6-6 and TRBJ1-2, with D perhaps TRBD1 (5 bases). Per the germline V gene, CDR1 is MNHNY and CDR2 is SVGAGI (reference sequence). Trimming pared 7 bases from V and 8 bases from J, leaving 20 bases between. This CDR3 region has 14 residues.

This clone was detected only once. The chain employs TRBV30 and TRBJ1-3; D is uncertain. This CDR3 region has 10 residues. V was clipped by 2 bases and J by 8 bases, with 4 bases between them. Per the germline V gene, CDR1 is GTSNPN and CDR2 is SVGIG (reference sequence). CDR3 DNA: TGTGCCTGGAGTCGGGACACCATATATTTT. Protein product: CAWSRDTIYF.

This clone occurred once. V is TRBV4-2 and J is TRBJ2-5; 7 bases agree with TRBD2. Germline CDR1 LGHNA, CDR2 YNFKEQ. CDR3 size: 15 residues. V lost 4 bases to trimming and J lost 2 bases; unmatched junction nucleotides: 7. The CDR3, as DNA: TGTGCCAGCAGCCCAAACCCTAGCGGTCAAGAGACCCAGTACTTC. Protein: CASSPNPSGQETQYF.

The rearrangement joins TRBV25-1 to TRBJ2-6; TRBD2 matches 7 bases. Germline V lookup: CDR1 MGHDK, CDR2 SYGVNS. The CDR3 extends over 16 amino acids. The J segment lost 0 bases and the V segment lost 5 bases, leaving 4 bases of the junction unmatched. CDR3 DNA: TGTGCCAGCAGTCCCCGGGGGGACTCTGGGGCCAACGTCCTGACTTTC. It codes for CASSPRGDSGANVLTF.

The chain combines TRBV7-3 with TRBJ2-5, with 11 positions matching TRBD1. In germline, CDR1 is SGHTA, CDR2 FQGTGA. The CDR3 is made up of 14 amino acids. The junction had 5 bases not matched to a gene; V was cut back by 3 bases and J by 8 bases. CDR3 region: CASSLGQGVGTQYF. Written as DNA, the CDR3 is TGTGCCAGCAGCTTGGGACAGGGGGTAGGAACCCAGTACTTC.

CDR3: CASSDPTAWRTSTDTQYF. DNA for the CDR3: TGTGCCAGCAGTGACCCCACCGCGTGGCGGACTAGCACAGATACGCAGTATTTT. The rearrangement joins TRBV2 to TRBJ2-3; possibly TRBD2 for D (5 bases). CDR3 length: 18 residues. V was shortened by 3 bases and J by 0 bases, with 19 bases between the two germline ends. Germline V gene sequence: CDR1 SNHLY, CDR2 FYNNEI.

This clone was seen once. V gene TRBV19 combines with J gene TRBJ1-1, with TRBD1 matching 9 bases. Trimming at V came to 3 bases and at J to 8 bases, leaving 10 bases not matched to a gene. Germline V lookup: CDR1 LNHDA, CDR2 SQIVND (reference sequence). This CDR3 comprises 15 residues. In DNA, the CDR3 is TGTGCCAGTAGTATCGACAGGGGGGCCCCCCCAGAAGCTTTCTTT. Its translation: CASSIDRGAPPEAFF.

V gene TRBV11-3 combines with J gene TRBJ2-7, with D possibly being TRBD2 (6 bases). The V end was cut by 1 base, the J end by 0 bases, with 10 bases between. This CDR3 has 15 residues. Germline V gene data show CDR1 as SGHNT and CDR2 as YENEEA. CDR3 amino acids: CASSLAGGTSYEQYF. The CDR3 nucleotides are TGTGCCAGCAGCTTAGCTGGCGGGACCTCCTACGAGCAGTACTTC.

The J gene is TRBJ2-7, the V gene TRBV9; tentative D call: TRBD1 (6 bases). V was pared by 3 bases and J by 3 bases, with 10 bases between. The CDR3 is 13 amino acids. In germline, CDR1 is SGDLS, CDR2 YYNGEE. CDR3 in amino acids: CASSDGRGYEQYF. The DNA of the CDR3 is TGTGCCAGCAGCGACGGCAGGGGCTACGAGCAGTACTTC.

CDR3 coding DNA: TGTGCCAGTAGTAACCCGAGGGACAGGGGGCAGGGGCAGCCCCAGCATTTT. Its translation is CASSNPRDRGQGQPQHF. The rearrangement joins TRBV19 to TRBJ1-5; 12 positions match TRBD1. Germline V CDR1 and CDR2: LNHDA, SQIVND (reference sequence). The J segment lost 7 bases and the V segment lost 4 bases, leaving 11 bases of the junction unmatched. The CDR3 is 17 residues long.

This clone was found once. V is TRBV7-9 and J is TRBJ2-1; 7 bases line up with TRBD2. CDR1 is SEHNR, CDR2 FQNEAQ, per germline (reference sequence). The trim removed 7 bases at V and 8 bases at J, leaving 5 bases unmatched. The CDR3 sequence is 12 residues long. This chain's CDR3 is CASMAGDYEQFF. In DNA form, the CDR3 reads TGTGCCAGCATGGCGGGAGACTATGAGCAGTTCTTC.

This chain links TRBV4-3 with TRBJ2-1; TRBD2 agrees at 16 bases. CDR1 and CDR2 (germline): LGHNA, YSLEER. With 1 base clipped from V and 4 bases from J, the junction kept 4 bases outside the gene matches. The CDR3 is 18 amino acids. CDR3 amino acids: CASSQAGTSGGVYNEQFF. In nucleotides, the CDR3 is TGCGCCAGCAGCCAAGCCGGGACTAGCGGGGGGGTTTACAATGAGCAGTTCTTC.

The V call is TRBV18, the J call TRBJ1-1; D remains unclear. Deletions cut 7 bases from V and 0 bases from J, with 12 bases between. The CDR3 length is 14 residues. CDR1 is KGHSH and CDR2 is LQKENI in the germline V gene. The CDR3 here is CASLDTLMNTEAFF. The CDR3 DNA follows: TGTGCCAGCTTAGATACCTTGATGAACACTGAAGCTTTCTTT.

The V call is TRBV7-2, the J call TRBJ2-1, with TRBD2 matching over 11 bases. Germline V gene sequence: CDR1 SGHTA, CDR2 FQGNSA. Trimming removed 5 bases from V and 4 bases from J; junction bases left unmatched: 7. The CDR3 has 16 residues. The CDR3 region has the DNA TGTGCCAGCAGCCTTTTAGCGGGAGGGATATACAATGAGCAGTTCTTC. Its protein product is CASSLLAGGIYNEQFF. Together with reference TRBV7-2 and TRBJ2-1, the CDR3 gives the full variable domain: GAGVSQSPSNKVTEKGKDVELRCDPISGHTALYWYRQSLGQGLEFLIYFQGNSAPDKSGLPSDRFSAERTGGSVSTLTIQRTQQEDSAVYLCASSLLAGGIYNEQFFGPGTRLTVL.